The TCR beta chain described here comes from a study of CD8+ T cells in alopecia areata. At the level of the study: It was oral tofacitinib, at 5 to 10 mg twice daily, that treated patients received. Study conclusions and caveats: Scalp samples also contribute reads from the resident alphabeta T cells found in normal skin. Greater clonality was observed in lesional scalp samples, especially alopecia totalis/universalis, versus normal scalp.

Those with alopecia areata gave lesional scalp punch biopsies and peripheral blood. For this clone: As yet, its antigen is unknown.

Germline CDR1 reads SGHVS; CDR2 reads FNYEAQ. The CDR3 spans 16 residues. Trimming cost V 0 bases and J 3 bases, with 12 bases left between them. Extracted RNA was reverse transcribed, and the resulting cDNA served as sequencing template. The method was immunoSEQ multiplex PCR; TCRdb's version includes in-frame clones alone and lacks a portion of them. The top ten clones hold around 15% of a sample with approximately 150,000 clones, more than 75% of them seen once. The clonotype originates from a human donor with alopecia areata. Source: CD8+ T cells sorted from blood, taken at week 0. The V and J genes are TRBV7-6 and TRBJ1-5; D gene uncertain. The CDR3 spells CASSLAASPSNQPQHF. CDR3 sequence (DNA): TGTGCCAGCAGCTTAGCGGCAAGCCCCTCCAATCAGCCCCAGCATTTT.